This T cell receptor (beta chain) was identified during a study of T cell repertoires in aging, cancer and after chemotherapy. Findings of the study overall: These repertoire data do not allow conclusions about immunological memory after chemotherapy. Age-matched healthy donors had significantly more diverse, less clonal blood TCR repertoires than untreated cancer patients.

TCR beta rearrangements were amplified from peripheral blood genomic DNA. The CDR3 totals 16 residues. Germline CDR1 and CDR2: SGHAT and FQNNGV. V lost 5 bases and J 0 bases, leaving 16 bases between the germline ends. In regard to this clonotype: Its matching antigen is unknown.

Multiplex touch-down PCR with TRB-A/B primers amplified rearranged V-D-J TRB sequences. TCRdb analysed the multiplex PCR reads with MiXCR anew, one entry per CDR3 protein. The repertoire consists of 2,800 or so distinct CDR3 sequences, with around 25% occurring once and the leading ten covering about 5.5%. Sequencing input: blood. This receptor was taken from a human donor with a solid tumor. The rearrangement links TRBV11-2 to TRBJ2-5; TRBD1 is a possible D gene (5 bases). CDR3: CASSIRVPSHQETQYF. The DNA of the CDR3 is TGTGCCAGCAGCATCAGGGTCCCCTCCCACCAAGAGACCCAGTACTTC.